These T cell receptor beta chains were read from a single sample in a study of blood T cell repertoires in COVID-19. Assay: immunoSEQ multiplex PCR; the TCRdb copy retains only in-frame clones and omits some. The table lists about 300,000 clones, 70% to 90% of them singletons. Sequencing used PBMCs or T cells enriched from blood (not recorded which). These receptors all come from a man aged 25 to 40 who had recovered from COVID-19. Each CDR3 is given with its conserved first and last residue. The D gene is left open where the match is weak. For some rows the clone size is stated as once, few or many, or as a class when expanded; others skip it.

j_call	d_call	clone_size	v_call	cdr3_nt	cdr3_aa
TRBJ1-4	TRBD1	.	TRBV5-1	TGCGCCAGCAGAACGACAGGGGGGAGGAATGAAAAACTGTTTTTT	CASRTTGGRNEKLFF
TRBJ2-3	.	.	TRBV5-1	TGCGCCAGCAGCCGCAATTCGGTCACAGATACGCAGTATTTT	CASSRNSVTDTQYF
TRBJ1-6	.	.	TRBV4-1	TGCGCCAGCAGCCAAGATGAATCCCCACTGGTCTCACCCCTCCACTTT	CASSQDESPLVSPLHF
TRBJ2-7	TRBD1	.	TRBV9	TGTGCCAGCAGCGGGGGCAGGGGGCCGGCTGAGCAGTACTTC	CASSGGRGPAEQYF
TRBJ1-4	.	.	TRBV7-2	TGTGCCAGCAGCTTAGGAGGTCTGGAAAAACTGTTTTTT	CASSLGGLEKLFF
TRBJ2-1	TRBD2	few	TRBV29-1	TGCAGCGTTCAGGGGACTAGCGAGTACAATGAGCAGTTCTTC	CSVQGTSEYNEQFF
TRBJ1-1	TRBD1	.	TRBV7-6	TGTGCCAGCAGCGCTACAGGGGGAGGGACTGAAGCTTTCTTT	CASSATGGGTEAFF
TRBJ1-1	.	.	TRBV20-1	TGCTTAGCCCCCCAGAACACTGAAGCTTTCTTT	CLAPQNTEAFF
TRBJ2-7	.	.	TRBV6-1	TGTGCCAGCAGTGATGCCAGGGTAAGACCCCCCATCTACGAGCAGTACTTC	CASSDARVRPPIYEQYF
TRBJ2-7	.	.	TRBV11-2	TGTGCCAGCAGCTTACAGACATCCTACGAGCAGTACTTC	CASSLQTSYEQYF
TRBJ1-5	.	once	TRBV2	TGTGCCAGCGGGGGGGGGAATAGCAATCAGCCCCAGCATTTT	CASGGGNSNQPQHF
TRBJ1-2	.	.	TRBV5-3	TGTGCCAGAAGCCACGACAGACTCTATGGCTACACCTTC	CARSHDRLYGYTF
TRBJ1-2	.	.	TRBV3-1/TRBV3-2	TGTGCCAGCAGCCGGGCAGATACTAACTATGGCTACACCTTC	CASSRADTNYGYTF
TRBJ2-2	TRBD2	.	TRBV19	TGTGCCAGTACAGGGAGGGCGAACACCGGGGAGCTGTTTTTT	CASTGRANTGELFF
TRBJ1-3	.	.	TRBV30	TGTGCCTGGAGGTCGAGGTCAACCTCTGGAAACACCATATATTTT	CAWRSRSTSGNTIYF
TRBJ2-1	.	.	TRBV5-1	TGCGCCAGCAGCTTGGGGTCTAACAATGAGCAGTTCTTC	CASSLGSNNEQFF
TRBJ2-4	TRBD1	.	TRBV11-2	TGTGCCAGCAGCCCGGACAGGGGGCTGATGATTCAGTACTTC	CASSPDRGLMIQYF
TRBJ1-4	TRBD1	.	TRBV5-6	TGTGCCAGCAGCTTGGTGACAGGGGGTGAAAAACTGTTTTTT	CASSLVTGGEKLFF
TRBJ1-2	.	.	TRBV5-6	TGTGCCAGCAGCTTGGACCCCTACCCTAACTATGGCTACACCTTC	CASSLDPYPNYGYTF
TRBJ1-3	.	once	TRBV16	TGTGCCAGCAGCCAATTCAGGCCAGACTCTGGAAACACCATATATTTT	CASSQFRPDSGNTIYF
TRBJ1-2	.	.	TRBV18	TGTGCCAGCTCACCACCACAGGGTTTGGGCTATGGCTACACCTTC	CASSPPQGLGYGYTF
TRBJ2-5	TRBD2	.	TRBV25-1	TGTGCCAGCACGCGGGGGGTCGAGACCCAGTACTTC	CASTRGVETQYF
TRBJ1-6	TRBD1	few	TRBV27	TGTGCCAGCCGGGACAGGCCTAATTCACCCCTCCACTTT	CASRDRPNSPLHF
TRBJ1-4	.	.	TRBV6-5	TGTGCCAGCAGTCGCTTTGATGGGGGCGCGGAACTGTTTTTT	CASSRFDGGAELFF
TRBJ1-4	.	.	TRBV27	TGTGCCAGCAGTTTATTTGTCCGGGAAAAACTGTTTTTT	CASSLFVREKLFF
TRBJ2-3	.	.	TRBV24-1	TGTGCCACCAGTGACCCCTTCACAGATACGCAGTATTTT	CATSDPFTDTQYF
TRBJ2-7	.	.	TRBV3-1/TRBV3-2	TGTGCCAGCAGCCTTACAGGCCCCTACGAGCAGTACTTC	CASSLTGPYEQYF
TRBJ2-6	.	.	TRBV19	TGTGCCAGTAGTGTCACTGGGGCCAACGTCCTGACTTTC	CASSVTGANVLTF
TRBJ1-1	.	.	TRBV5-1	TGCGCCAGCAGCAGCCCCCTTGGAGTAGGGAACACTGAAGCTTTCTTT	CASSSPLGVGNTEAFF
TRBJ2-1	.	.	TRBV4-2	TGTGCCAGCAGCCAAGACAGGGCACCCTACAATGAGCAGTTCTTC	CASSQDRAPYNEQFF
TRBJ1-2	.	.	TRBV6-2/TRBV6-3	TGTGCCAGCAGTTACTCGAGGAGTAACTATGGCTACACCTTC	CASSYSRSNYGYTF
TRBJ2-1	TRBD2	.	TRBV7-3	TGTGCCAGCAGCCCAGGACTAGCGGGGGTTGAGCAGTTCTTC	CASSPGLAGVEQFF
TRBJ1-2	.	.	TRBV9	TGTGCCAGCAGCTACCGGCTGGGGCCCTATGGCTACACCTTC	CASSYRLGPYGYTF
TRBJ1-1	TRBD1	.	TRBV5-1	TGCGCCAGCAGCTGGGCCGGACAGGGGGCTGAAGCTTTCTTT	CASSWAGQGAEAFF
TRBJ2-5	TRBD2	once	TRBV7-8	TGTGCCAGCAGCCCTGGGACTAGCGGGGTCATAGAGACCCAGTACTTC	CASSPGTSGVIETQYF
TRBJ2-1	.	.	TRBV11-1	TGTGCCAGCAGTTCAGGGGAGTGGGATGAGCAGTTCTTC	CASSSGEWDEQFF
TRBJ2-7	TRBD2	.	TRBV11-2	TGTGCCAGCAGACGAGCGGGGGGCCAAACCTACGAGCAGTACTTC	CASRRAGGQTYEQYF
TRBJ2-3	.	.	TRBV7-9	TGTGCCAGCAGCTTAGGCGGAGTCATCACAGATACGCAGTATTTT	CASSLGGVITDTQYF
TRBJ1-2	TRBD1	.	TRBV29-1	TGCAGCGTCGACCGACAGGGGCCCTCGTATGGCTACACCTTC	CSVDRQGPSYGYTF
TRBJ2-2	TRBD1	.	TRBV10-3	TGTGCCATCAGTCCGGGACAGGGGATAACCGGGGAGCTGTTTTTT	CAISPGQGITGELFF
TRBJ1-5	.	.	TRBV5-6	TGTGCCAGCAGCTTGCGGACACAAAATCAGCCCCAGCATTTT	CASSLRTQNQPQHF
TRBJ1-3	.	.	TRBV5-3	TGTGCCAGAAGCCTGTTTATTGAGGTGGTTGGAAACACCATATATTTT	CARSLFIEVVGNTIYF
TRBJ2-2	.	.	TRBV4-3	TGCGCCAGCAGCCAAGACTTTTGGGCGTCGAACACCGGGGAGCTGTTTTTT	CASSQDFWASNTGELFF
TRBJ1-4	.	.	TRBV10-3	TGTGCCATCAGTGATCGGGTCAGTCCTAATGAAAAACTGTTTTTT	CAISDRVSPNEKLFF
TRBJ2-7	TRBD1	.	TRBV6-1	TGTGCCAGCAGTGATGGACAGGGGGTCCACGAGCAGTACTTC	CASSDGQGVHEQYF
TRBJ2-3	.	.	TRBV7-3	TGTGCCAGCAGCTCCCCAACCGGGCCAGGACTGGCCCCAGATACGCAGTATTTT	CASSSPTGPGLAPDTQYF
TRBJ1-2	.	.	TRBV2	TGTGCCAGCGGGGGCGACTATGGCTACACCTTC	CASGGDYGYTF
TRBJ1-1	.	few	TRBV15	TGTGCCACCAGCAGAGATCAGGGTAGGGCCACTGAAGCTTTCTTT	CATSRDQGRATEAFF
TRBJ1-1	TRBD1	.	TRBV2	TGTGCCAGCAGAATTACAGGGGACACTGAAGCTTTCTTT	CASRITGDTEAFF
TRBJ1-1	.	few	TRBV27	TGTGCCAGCAGTTTAACAGGCCTCAACACTGAAGCTTTCTTT	CASSLTGLNTEAFF
TRBJ2-6	TRBD1	.	TRBV19	TGTGCCAGTAGCCGTCAACAGGGGAGACCTAGCTCTGGGGCCAACGTCCTGACTTTC	CASSRQQGRPSSGANVLTF
TRBJ1-1	TRBD1	few	TRBV10-3	TGTGCCATCAGTCACAGGGGAGGCACTGAAGCTTTCTTT	CAISHRGGTEAFF
TRBJ1-1	.	.	TRBV19	TGTGCCAGTAGTATAGATTCTCGCGGGAACACTGAAGCTTTCTTT	CASSIDSRGNTEAFF
TRBJ2-5	TRBD1	.	TRBV5-1	TGCGCCAGCAGCTTGGGGCAGGGGGCTTATCGAGAGACCCAGTACTTC	CASSLGQGAYRETQYF
TRBJ1-1	TRBD1	once	TRBV11-2	TGTGCCAGCAGCTTACCGACAGGGGGGCAAACTGAAGCTTTCTTT	CASSLPTGGQTEAFF